What follows describes a single T cell receptor (beta chain). This sample stems from a study of blood T cell repertoires in COVID-19. Background on the study: Nucleic acid was either cDNA or gDNA, and it came from T cells, B-cell-depleted T cells, or PBMCs.

Germline V gene sequence: CDR1 SNHLY, CDR2 FYNNEI. With 3 bases removed from V and 7 bases from J, the gap between germline ends came to 15 bases. This CDR3 spans 14 amino acids. Original processing methods: Estimation of nucleated cell counts relied on the amplification of reference gene primers. Generated by immunoSEQ multiplex PCR, the TCRdb table keeps only in-frame clones and is missing some. For V, J and clone size, that table is used; D and trimming come from the DNA. The table shows roughly 150,000 clones, with about 81% occurring only once. V usage is TRBV2 and J usage is TRBJ1-2; D perhaps matches TRBD1 (6 bases). Material for sequencing was peripheral blood. The TCR sequence derives from a woman of 80 years or more with acute or convalescent COVID-19. This chain's CDR3 is CASSDLGHGGGYTF. The DNA for the CDR3 is TGTGCCAGCAGTGATTTGGGACACGGAGGTGGCTACACCTTC.